A single sample gave rise to the 7 T cell receptor beta chains below, sequenced in a study of T cell responses to AZD1222 COVID-19 vaccine. Sequencing was performed with immunoSEQ multiplex PCR; in TCRdb, only in-frame clones are kept and a portion is missing. The repertoire holds over 85,000 clones, with about 88% as singletons. Source: peripheral blood, taken 28 days after the second AZD1222 dose. These receptors were taken from an adult who received the AZD1222 COVID-19 vaccine.

The chain uses TRBV3-1 (or the pseudogene TRBV3-2) and TRBJ1-4; 11 bases are a match to TRBD1. CDR3 length: 16 amino acids. Germline assignment: CDR1 LGHDT and CDR2 YNNKEL (reference sequence). V shed 3 bases, J shed 7 bases, and the junction held 7 bases outside the gene matches. The CDR3 DNA sequence: TGTGCCAGCAGCCAGGCCCGGGACAGGGGGTTTGAAAAACTGTTTTTT. This gives the protein CASSQARDRGFEKLFF.

This clone came up once. This chain links TRBV12-5 with TRBJ2-6; 12 nucleotides match TRBD1. The junction had 14 bases not matched to a gene; V was cut back by 7 bases and J by 1 base. The CDR3 runs to 20 residues. Per the germline V gene, CDR1 is LGHNT and CDR2 is FRNRAP. The CDR3 DNA sequence: TGTGCTAGTGCCGCTCGGGACAGGGGGCGCCTTTCATCTGGGGCCAACGTCCTGACTTTC. Translation: CASAARDRGRLSSGANVLTF.

This sequence joins TRBV6-6 and TRBJ1-2; 9 positions match TRBD1. The CDR3 contains 15 residues. Losses at the gene ends were 6 bases for V and 5 bases for J; bases not matched to a gene: 10. Germline assignment: CDR1 MNHNY and CDR2 SVGAGI (reference sequence). The CDR3 coding sequence is TGTGCCAGCAGCTGGGACAGGGCCGGTGGATATGGCTACACCTTC. Translation gives CASSWDRAGGYGYTF.

V usage is TRBV5-4 and J usage is TRBJ2-1; D possibly corresponds to TRBD1 (6 bases). Germline loops: CDR1 SGHNT, CDR2 YYREEE (reference sequence). The CDR3 spans 13 residues. V dropped 6 bases and J dropped 6 bases, with 13 bases sitting between them. The CDR3 is CASTPTGSNEQFF. The DNA for the CDR3 is TGTGCCAGCACCCCGACAGGTTCCAATGAGCAGTTCTTC.

V gene TRBV6-4 combines with J gene TRBJ2-2; 9 bases agree with TRBD1. Germline assignment: CDR1 MRHNA and CDR2 SNTAGT. This CDR3 spans 15 amino acids. The V gene end was trimmed by 5 bases and the J gene end by 6 bases; junction bases not matched to a gene: 7. The CDR3 protein is CASSQGTGTPGELFF. The CDR3 DNA is TGTGCCAGCAGTCAGGGGACAGGGACCCCCGGGGAGCTGTTTTTT.

V gene TRBV30 combines with J gene TRBJ1-1; D is uncertain. The CDR3 is 14 amino acids. Germline loops: CDR1 GTSNPN, CDR2 SVGIG (reference sequence). V gave up 2 bases and J gave up 7 bases, with 17 bases separating them. The CDR3 DNA sequence: TGTGCCTGGAGTAGAAGAGACCGCTTTGGTGAAGCTTTCTTT. Encoded protein: CAWSRRDRFGEAFF.

The rearrangement joins TRBV11-1 to TRBJ2-2; D is uncertain. The CDR3 loop spans 12 amino acids. Germline assignment: CDR1 SGHAT and CDR2 FQDESV (reference sequence). V lost 5 bases and J 5 bases, leaving 6 bases between the germline ends. The CDR3 region is CASSPSTGELFF. For the CDR3, the DNA is TGTGCCAGCAGCCCTAGTACCGGGGAGCTGTTTTTT.